The rows below give T cell receptor beta chains drawn from one sample of a study. Using its own MiXCR run on the 5' RACE reads, TCRdb lists one record per CDR3 protein. The sample shows under 35,000 distinct CDR3 sequences, approximately 25% of them seen only once. Sequenced material: memory CD4+ T cells sorted from blood. These receptors were taken from a female donor with breast cancer. The CDR3 runs from the conserved cysteine through the conserved F or W. The D gene is left open where the match is weak. Clone size appears in some rows only: once, few, many, or a class for an expanded clone.

clone size: few
D gene: NA
J gene: TRBJ2-1
V gene: TRBV9
CDR3 protein: CASSVVENDEQFF
CDR3 DNA: TGTGCCAGCAGCGTAGTGGAGAACGATGAGCAGTTCTTC

clone size: few
D gene: NA
J gene: TRBJ1-4
V gene: TRBV6-6
CDR3 protein: CASSNPRRTNEKLFF
CDR3 DNA: TGTGCCAGCAGTAACCCACGGAGAACTAATGAAAAACTGTTTTTT

clone size: few
D gene: NA
J gene: TRBJ2-5
V gene: TRBV5-1
CDR3 protein: CASSFLQTPQETQYF
CDR3 DNA: TGCGCCAGCAGCTTTCTTCAGACACCACAAGAGACCCAGTACTTC

clone size: NA
D gene: TRBD2
J gene: TRBJ2-7
V gene: TRBV9
CDR3 protein: CASGREASYEQYF
CDR3 DNA: TGTGCCAGCGGGAGGGAAGCTTCCTACGAGCAGTACTTC

clone size: few
D gene: TRBD2
J gene: TRBJ2-1
V gene: TRBV20-1
CDR3 protein: CSGMNRTSNNNEQFF
CDR3 DNA: TGCAGTGGAATGAATAGGACTAGCAACAACAATGAGCAGTTCTTC

clone size: few
D gene: NA
J gene: TRBJ2-6
V gene: TRBV7-3
CDR3 protein: CASTPMGPGGANVLTF
CDR3 DNA: TGTGCCAGCACCCCAATGGGCCCGGGTGGGGCCAACGTCCTGACTTTC

clone size: once
D gene: NA
J gene: TRBJ1-1
V gene: TRBV29-1
CDR3 protein: CSVPMGLDTEAFF
CDR3 DNA: TGCAGCGTTCCCATGGGGTTGGACACTGAAGCTTTCTTT

clone size: many
D gene: NA
J gene: TRBJ2-7
V gene: TRBV6-5
CDR3 protein: CASSPVVRGYEQYF
CDR3 DNA: TGTGCCAGCAGCCCCGTTGTAAGGGGCTACGAGCAGTACTTC

clone size: few
D gene: TRBD2
J gene: TRBJ2-5
V gene: TRBV4-3
CDR3 protein: CASSQLSSGEETQYF
CDR3 DNA: TGCGCCAGCAGCCAACTATCTAGCGGAGAAGAGACCCAGTACTTC

clone size: few
D gene: NA
J gene: TRBJ2-5
V gene: TRBV2
CDR3 protein: CASSGASAQETQYF
CDR3 DNA: TGTGCCAGCAGTGGAGCTAGTGCTCAAGAGACCCAGTACTTC

clone size: NA
D gene: NA
J gene: TRBJ2-4
V gene: TRBV7-9
CDR3 protein: CASSLLRENIQYF
CDR3 DNA: TGTGCCAGCAGCTTGTTAAGGGAAAACATTCAGTACTTC

clone size: NA
D gene: NA
J gene: TRBJ1-5
V gene: TRBV15
CDR3 protein: CATSIRRGSNQPQHF
CDR3 DNA: TGTGCCACCAGCATACGCAGGGGTAGCAATCAGCCCCAGCATTTT

clone size: many
D gene: NA
J gene: TRBJ1-4
V gene: TRBV6-6
CDR3 protein: CASRGRQTTNEKLFF
CDR3 DNA: TGTGCCAGCAGGGGAAGACAGACAACTAATGAAAAACTGTTTTTT

clone size: NA
D gene: TRBD2
J gene: TRBJ2-1
V gene: TRBV20-1
CDR3 protein: CSAPSRLAGGSSYNEQFF
CDR3 DNA: TGCAGTGCCCCGAGCCGACTAGCGGGAGGGAGCTCCTACAATGAGCAGTTCTTC